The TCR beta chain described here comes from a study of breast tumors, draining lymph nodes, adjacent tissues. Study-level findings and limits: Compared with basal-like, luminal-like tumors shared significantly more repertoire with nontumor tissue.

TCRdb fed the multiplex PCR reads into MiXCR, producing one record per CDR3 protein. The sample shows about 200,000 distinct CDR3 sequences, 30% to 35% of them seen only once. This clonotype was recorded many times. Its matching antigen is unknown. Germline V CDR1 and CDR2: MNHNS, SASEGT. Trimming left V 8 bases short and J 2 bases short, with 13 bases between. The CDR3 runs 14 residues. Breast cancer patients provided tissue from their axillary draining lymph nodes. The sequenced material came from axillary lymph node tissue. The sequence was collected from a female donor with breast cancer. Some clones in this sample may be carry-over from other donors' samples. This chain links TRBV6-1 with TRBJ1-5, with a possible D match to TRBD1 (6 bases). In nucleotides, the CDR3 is TGTGCCAGCCACAGGGAGTGGGGCAATCAGCCCCAGCATTTT. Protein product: CASHREWGNQPQHF.